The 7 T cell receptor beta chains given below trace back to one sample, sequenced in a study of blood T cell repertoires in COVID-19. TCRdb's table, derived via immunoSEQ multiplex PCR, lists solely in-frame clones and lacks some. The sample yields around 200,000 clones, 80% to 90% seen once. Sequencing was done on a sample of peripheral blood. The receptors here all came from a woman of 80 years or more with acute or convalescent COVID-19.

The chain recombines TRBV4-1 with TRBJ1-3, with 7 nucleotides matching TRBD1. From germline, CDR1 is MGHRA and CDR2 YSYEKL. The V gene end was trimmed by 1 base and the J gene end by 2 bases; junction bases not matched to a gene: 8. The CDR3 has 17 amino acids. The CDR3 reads CASSQGVRGQTGNTIYF. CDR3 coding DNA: TGCGCCAGCAGCCAAGGGGTGAGGGGGCAAACTGGAAACACCATATATTTT.

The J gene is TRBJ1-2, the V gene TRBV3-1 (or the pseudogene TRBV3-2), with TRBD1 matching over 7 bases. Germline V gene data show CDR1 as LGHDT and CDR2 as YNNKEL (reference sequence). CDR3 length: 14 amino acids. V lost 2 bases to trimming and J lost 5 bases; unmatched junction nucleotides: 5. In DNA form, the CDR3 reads TGTGCCAGCAGCCAATGGGGACAGTATTATGGCTACACCTTC. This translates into CASSQWGQYYGYTF.

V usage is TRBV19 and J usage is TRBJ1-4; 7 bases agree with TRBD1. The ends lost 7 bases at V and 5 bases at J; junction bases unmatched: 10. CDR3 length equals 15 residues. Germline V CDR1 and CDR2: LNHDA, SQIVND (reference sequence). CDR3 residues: CASTHRTGGNEKLFF. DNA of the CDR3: TGTGCCAGTACCCATAGGACAGGCGGGAATGAAAAACTGTTTTTT.

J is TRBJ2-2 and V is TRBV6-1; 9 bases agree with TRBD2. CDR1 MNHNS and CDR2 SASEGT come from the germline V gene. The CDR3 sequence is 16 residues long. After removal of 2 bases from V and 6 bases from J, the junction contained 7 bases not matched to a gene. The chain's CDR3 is CASSEFGGRASGELFF. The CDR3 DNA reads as TGTGCCAGCAGTGAATTTGGCGGGAGGGCCTCCGGGGAGCTGTTTTTT.

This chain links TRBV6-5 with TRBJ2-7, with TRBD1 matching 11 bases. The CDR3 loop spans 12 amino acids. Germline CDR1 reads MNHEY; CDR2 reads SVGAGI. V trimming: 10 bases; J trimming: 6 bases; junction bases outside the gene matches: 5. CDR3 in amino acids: CATRTGGTEQYF. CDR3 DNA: TGTGCCACTCGGACAGGGGGCACCGAGCAGTACTTC.

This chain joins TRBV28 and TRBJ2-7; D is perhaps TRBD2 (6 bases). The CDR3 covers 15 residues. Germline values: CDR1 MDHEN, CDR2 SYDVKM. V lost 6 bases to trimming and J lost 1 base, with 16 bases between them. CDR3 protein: CASRGIGRESYEQYF. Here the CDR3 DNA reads TGTGCCAGCAGGGGTATAGGACGGGAGTCCTACGAGCAGTACTTC.

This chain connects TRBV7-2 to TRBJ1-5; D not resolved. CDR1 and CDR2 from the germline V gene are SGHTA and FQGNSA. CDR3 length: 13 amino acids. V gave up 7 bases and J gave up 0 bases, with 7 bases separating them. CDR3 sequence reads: CASKRDSNQPQHF. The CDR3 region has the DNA TGTGCCAGCAAGCGAGATAGCAATCAGCCCCAGCATTTT.